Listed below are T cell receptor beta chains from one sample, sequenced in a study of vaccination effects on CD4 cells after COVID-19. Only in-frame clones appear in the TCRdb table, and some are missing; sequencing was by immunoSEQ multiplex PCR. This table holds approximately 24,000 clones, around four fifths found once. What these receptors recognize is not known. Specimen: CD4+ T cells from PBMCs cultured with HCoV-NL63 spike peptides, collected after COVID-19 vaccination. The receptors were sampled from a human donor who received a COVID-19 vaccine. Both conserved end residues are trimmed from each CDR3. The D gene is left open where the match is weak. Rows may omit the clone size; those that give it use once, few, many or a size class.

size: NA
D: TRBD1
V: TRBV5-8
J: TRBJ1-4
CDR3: ASSLGFGQGGEKLF

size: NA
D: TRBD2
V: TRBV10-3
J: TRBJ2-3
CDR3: AISDLGLAGPTDTQY

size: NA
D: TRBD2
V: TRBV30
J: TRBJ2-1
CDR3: AWSVGLAGLLTYNEQF

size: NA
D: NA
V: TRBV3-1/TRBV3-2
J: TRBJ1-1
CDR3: ASSQAATKNTEAF

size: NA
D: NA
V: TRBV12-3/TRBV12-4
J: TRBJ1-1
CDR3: ASSSTGNTEAF

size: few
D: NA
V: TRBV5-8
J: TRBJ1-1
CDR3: ASSWEGTMNTEAF

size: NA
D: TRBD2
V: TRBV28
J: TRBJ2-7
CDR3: ATAGLVYEQY

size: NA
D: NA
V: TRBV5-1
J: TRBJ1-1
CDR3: ASRFPAGGNTEAF

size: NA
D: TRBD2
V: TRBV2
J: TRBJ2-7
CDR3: ASEGLAGIYEQY

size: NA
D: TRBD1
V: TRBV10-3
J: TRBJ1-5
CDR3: AISTVNRGSPQH

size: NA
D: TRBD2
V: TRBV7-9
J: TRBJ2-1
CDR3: ASSFGLAVYNEQF

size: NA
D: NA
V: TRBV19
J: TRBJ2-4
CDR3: ASSTKGHSKNIQY

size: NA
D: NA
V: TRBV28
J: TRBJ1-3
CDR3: ASSFSGNTIY

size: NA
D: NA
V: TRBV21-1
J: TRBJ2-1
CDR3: ASSKLQGAPYNEQF

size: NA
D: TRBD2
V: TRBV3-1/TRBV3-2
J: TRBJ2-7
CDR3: ASSPRASGVSEQY

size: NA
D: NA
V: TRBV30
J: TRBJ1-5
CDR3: AWSVPGNSNQPQH

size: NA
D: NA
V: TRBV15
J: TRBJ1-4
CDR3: ATSRPEDGNEKLF

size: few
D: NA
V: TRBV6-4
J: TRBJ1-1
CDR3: ASSDSIGTEAF

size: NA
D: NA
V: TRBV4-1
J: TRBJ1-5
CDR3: ASSPLRENQPQH

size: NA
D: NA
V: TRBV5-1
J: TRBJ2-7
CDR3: ASSKVAHEQY

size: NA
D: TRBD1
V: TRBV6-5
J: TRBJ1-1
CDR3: ASSYGAGGPNTEAF

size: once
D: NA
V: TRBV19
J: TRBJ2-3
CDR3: ASSTGVRTDTQY

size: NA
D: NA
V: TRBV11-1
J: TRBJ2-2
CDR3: ASSPRTTGELF

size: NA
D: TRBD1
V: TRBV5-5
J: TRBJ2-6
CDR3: ASSLWGQAVSGANVLT

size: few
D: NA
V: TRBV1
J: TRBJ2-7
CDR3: TSGACDRAYEQY

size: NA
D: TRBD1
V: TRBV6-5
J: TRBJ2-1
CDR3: ASTPGETGNNEQF

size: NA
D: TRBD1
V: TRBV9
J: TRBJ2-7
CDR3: ASSPWTGGGEQY

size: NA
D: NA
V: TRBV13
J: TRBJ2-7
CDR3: ASSRDSGGEQY

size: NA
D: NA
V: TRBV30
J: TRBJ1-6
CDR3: AWNRESPLH

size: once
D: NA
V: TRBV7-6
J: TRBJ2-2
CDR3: ASSTRQPANTGELF

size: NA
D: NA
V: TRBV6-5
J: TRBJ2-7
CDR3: ATHRRTNEQY

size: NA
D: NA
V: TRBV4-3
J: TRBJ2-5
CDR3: ASSQERGSETQY

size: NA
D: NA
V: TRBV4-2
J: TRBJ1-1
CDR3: ASSPHGERDGTEAF

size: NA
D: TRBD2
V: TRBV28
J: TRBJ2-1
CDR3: ASSTILLAGAFNEQF

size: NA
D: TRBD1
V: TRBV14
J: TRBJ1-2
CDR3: ASSQDMGQGSGYT

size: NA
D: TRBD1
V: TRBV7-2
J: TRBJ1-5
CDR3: ASSLGTGLAQPQH

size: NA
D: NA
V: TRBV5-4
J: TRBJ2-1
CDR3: ASSLYSEQF

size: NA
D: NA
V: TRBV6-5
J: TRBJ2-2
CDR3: ASSYLGRRRAGELF

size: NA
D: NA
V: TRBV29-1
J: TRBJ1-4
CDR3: SVEAAGNEKLF

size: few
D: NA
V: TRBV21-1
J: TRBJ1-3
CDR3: ASSKGDRTSSGNTIY

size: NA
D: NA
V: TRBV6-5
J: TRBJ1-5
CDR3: ASSPLRRRGQPQH

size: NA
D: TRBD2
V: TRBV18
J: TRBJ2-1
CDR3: ASSFLTSGDNEQF

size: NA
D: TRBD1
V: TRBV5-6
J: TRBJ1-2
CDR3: ASSLGQGDLRYT

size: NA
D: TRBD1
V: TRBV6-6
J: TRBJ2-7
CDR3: ASSSGQVEQY

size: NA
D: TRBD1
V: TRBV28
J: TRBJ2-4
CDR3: ASSLGGQGKNIQY

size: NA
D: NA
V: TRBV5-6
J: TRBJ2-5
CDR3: ASSLGTGETQY

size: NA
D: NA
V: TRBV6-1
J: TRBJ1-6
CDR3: ASSELTVFYYNSPLH

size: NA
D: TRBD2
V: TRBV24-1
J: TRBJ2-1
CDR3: ATSGSGSTYNEQF

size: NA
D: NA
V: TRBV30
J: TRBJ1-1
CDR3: AWSVLRAEAF

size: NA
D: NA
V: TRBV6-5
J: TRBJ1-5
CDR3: ASISSGQPQH

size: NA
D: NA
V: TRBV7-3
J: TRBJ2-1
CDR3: ASSPVLGYGEQF

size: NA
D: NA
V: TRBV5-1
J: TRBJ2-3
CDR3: ASSPAQGGTDTQY

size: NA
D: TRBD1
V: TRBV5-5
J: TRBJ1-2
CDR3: ASSNRQGTYNYGYT

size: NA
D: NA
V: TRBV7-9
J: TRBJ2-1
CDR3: ASSLGGGMGNEQF

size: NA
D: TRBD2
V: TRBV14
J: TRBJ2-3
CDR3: ASSQQLAATDTQY